The clone carrying this TCR beta chain has just a few counts. What it binds is unknown. These data come from a study of identical twins. The study's findings and limits: Models underestimated how often monozygotic twins shared out-of-frame TCR alpha. Partly confounded zero-insertion analyses could result from invariant MAIT and iNKT cells. Alpha sequences out of frame and shared by twins had excess low generation probability.

With template switching, a universal primer site was added, and the cDNA carried unique molecular identifiers. TCRdb reprocessed the 5' RACE reads via MiXCR and lists one record per CDR3 protein. Among about 690,000 distinct CDR3 sequences listed, 6% to 6.5% were seen once. V gave up 6 bases and J gave up 9 bases; unmatched junction bases: 8. CDR3 length: 13 amino acids. Germline values: CDR1 SEHNR, CDR2 FQNEAQ (reference sequence). Input material: naive T cells sorted from blood. This TCR came from a man between 18 and 29 years old in good health. The rearrangement links TRBV7-9 to TRBJ2-1, with 7 nucleotides matching TRBD2. CDR3 nucleotide sequence: TGTGCCAGCAGACTGGGGGGGGAAGGTGAGCAGTTCTTC. Its protein product is CASRLGGEGEQFF.